This TCR beta chain was sequenced in a study of shared clonotypes between healthy human individuals. About the study: In total, the donors were a couple of women and a few men aged 18 to 49.

TCRdb keeps only in-frame clones here, not all; method: immunoSEQ multiplex PCR. Counted here are around 1.9 million clones, roughly 91% occurring once; the ten biggest clones make up more than 1.5%. The study's findings and limits: Estimated clonotype richness was generally higher in naive than memory subsets.

About this clone itself: Its target is not known.

Germline loops: CDR1 SGHVS, CDR2 FQNEAQ. V trimming: 5 bases; J trimming: 5 bases; junction bases outside the gene matches: 8. This CDR3 region has 16 residues. Naive CD8 cells lacked CD45RO and underwent positive selection for CCR7, leaving out terminally differentiated effector memory CD45RA+ cells. The study drew all its donors from Caucasian adults living in Nashville, Tennessee. The rearrangement uses TRBV7-8 and TRBJ1-4, with 10 nucleotides matching TRBD1. This TCR was recovered from a man between 18 and 29 years old in good health. Some clones in this sample may be carry-over from other donors' samples. Sequencing was done on a sample of naive CD8+ T cells from PBMCs. The CDR3 region has the DNA TGTGCCAGCAGCCCCCGTGGGGGACAGGGGAATGAAAAACTGTTTTTT. As protein: CASSPRGGQGNEKLFF.